The table lists the clone carrying this T cell receptor beta chain with a count of one. Its target is not known. Each donor's status was that of a healthy bone marrow donor. The data originate from a study of cytomegalovirus exposure and HLA in healthy donors. Findings and caveats of the study: An analysis that came later showed most CMV-associated TCR beta chains appearing HLA-restricted. Likely technical artifact: a cluster of highly shared sequence variants. It was approximately 160 TCR beta chains that were listed as cytomegalovirus-associated.

Primers: 60 Vbeta forward and 13 Jbeta reverse. Measured with immunoSEQ multiplex PCR; TCRdb has only the in-frame clones, and not every one. Among a few hundred thousand clones listed, roughly 70% were seen once. Looked up from germline, CDR1 is MGHDK and CDR2 is SYGVNS. Between the trimmed V and J ends, which lost 7 bases and 0 bases, there was a span of 10 bases. This CDR3 spans 14 amino acids. Sequenced input: PBMCs. The chain employs TRBV25-1 and TRBJ2-1; possibly TRBD2 for D (6 bases). This clonotype was sampled from a female donor in good health and CMV-seronegative. CDR3 DNA: TGTGCCAGCAATTGGGGAGGCTCCTACAATGAGCAGTTCTTC. Translating gives CASNWGGSYNEQFF. Full variable domain (remainder filled in from reference TRBV25-1 and TRBJ2-1): EADIYQTPRYLVIGTGKKITLECSQTMGHDKMYWYQQDPGMELHLIHYSYGVNSTEKGDLSSESTVSRIRTEHFPLTLESARPSHTSQYLCASNWGGSYNEQFFGPGTRLTVL.